This TCR beta chain was observed in a study of T cells after yellow fever vaccination. Study observations and caveats: Detected again after the booster were most primary-vaccination clones, at 95% to 98% CD4 and 88% CD8. A weaker secondary response peaked on day 5, the primary on day 15.

Comment on this clonotype: The antigen is undetermined.

The CDR3 runs to 16 residues. V lost 6 bases and J lost 5; bases outside the gene matches: 13. Germline CDR1 is SGHRS and CDR2 is YFSETQ. TCRdb processed the 5' RACE reads anew with MiXCR; each CDR3 protein has one entry. Of 450,000 to 650,000 distinct CDR3 sequences detected, less than 15% appear once; the ten largest clones hold 11% to 15%. The V and J genes are TRBV5-1 and TRBJ2-1; 8 bases align to TRBD1. Sequences were derived from PBMCs, sampled on the day of the yellow fever booster vaccination. The clonotype was recovered from a man in his thirties or forties who received the YFV17D yellow fever vaccine. The CDR3 sequence is CASKSTTGGLDNEQFF. The CDR3 coding sequence is TGCGCCAGCAAATCGACTACAGGGGGATTGGACAATGAGCAGTTCTTC.